This T cell receptor (beta chain) was found in a study of T cell responses to AZD1222 COVID-19 vaccine. Study-wide findings and caveats: Spike-spanning, vaccine-associated CD4 TCRs were dominant at 160-218 and 743-854.

Data came from immunoSEQ multiplex PCR; TCRdb stores just in-frame clones and leaves some out. The sample comprises fewer than 120,000 clones, 87% of which are singletons, and about 3.3% rests with the top ten. Comment on this clone: Its antigen remains unidentified.

The receptor's source is an adult in good health. Here the sequenced sample was peripheral blood, taken on day 0 of AZD1222 vaccination.

CDR3 loop: CASSAPADRLDIQYF. For the CDR3, the DNA is TGTGCCAGCAGTGCCCCAGCGGACAGGTTGGACATTCAGTACTTC. The chain combines TRBV25-1 with TRBJ2-4; 7 bases fit TRBD1. Trimming took 4 bases from V and 8 from J; bases not matched to a gene: 11. The germline gives CDR1 MGHDK, CDR2 SYGVNS. This CDR3 has 15 residues.